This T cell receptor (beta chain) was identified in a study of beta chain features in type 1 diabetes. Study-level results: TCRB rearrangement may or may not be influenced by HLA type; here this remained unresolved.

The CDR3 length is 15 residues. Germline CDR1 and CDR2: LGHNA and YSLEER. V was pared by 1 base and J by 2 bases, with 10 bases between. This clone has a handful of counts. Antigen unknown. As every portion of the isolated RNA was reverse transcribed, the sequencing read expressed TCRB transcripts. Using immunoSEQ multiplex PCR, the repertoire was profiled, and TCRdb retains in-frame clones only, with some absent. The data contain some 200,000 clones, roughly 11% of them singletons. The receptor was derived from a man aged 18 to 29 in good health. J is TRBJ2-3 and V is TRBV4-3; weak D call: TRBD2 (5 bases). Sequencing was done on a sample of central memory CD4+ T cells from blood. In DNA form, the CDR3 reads TGCGCCAGCAGCCAAGGGAGGCGATCCACAGATACGCAGTATTTT. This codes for CASSQGRRSTDTQYF.